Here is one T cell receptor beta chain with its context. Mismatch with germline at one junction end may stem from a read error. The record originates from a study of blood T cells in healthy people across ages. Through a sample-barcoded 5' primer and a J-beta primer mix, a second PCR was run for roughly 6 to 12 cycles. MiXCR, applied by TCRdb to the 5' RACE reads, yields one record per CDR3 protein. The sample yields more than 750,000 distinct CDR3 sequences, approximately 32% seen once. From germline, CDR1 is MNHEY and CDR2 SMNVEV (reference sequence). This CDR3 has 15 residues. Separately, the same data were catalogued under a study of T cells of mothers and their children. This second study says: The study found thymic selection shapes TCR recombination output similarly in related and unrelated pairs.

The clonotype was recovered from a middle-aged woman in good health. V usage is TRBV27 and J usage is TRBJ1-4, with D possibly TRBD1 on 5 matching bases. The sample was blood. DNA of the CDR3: TGTGCCAGCAGTTTATCCGGGGGGAGTAATGAAAAACCGTTTTTT. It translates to CASSLSGGSNEKPFF. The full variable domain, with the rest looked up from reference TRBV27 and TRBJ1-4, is EAQVTQNPRYLITVTGKKLTVTCSQNMNHEYMSWYRQDPGLGLRQIYYSMNVEVTDKGDVPEGYKVSRKEKRNFPLILESPSPNQTSLYFCASSLSGGSNEKPFFGSGTQLSVL.